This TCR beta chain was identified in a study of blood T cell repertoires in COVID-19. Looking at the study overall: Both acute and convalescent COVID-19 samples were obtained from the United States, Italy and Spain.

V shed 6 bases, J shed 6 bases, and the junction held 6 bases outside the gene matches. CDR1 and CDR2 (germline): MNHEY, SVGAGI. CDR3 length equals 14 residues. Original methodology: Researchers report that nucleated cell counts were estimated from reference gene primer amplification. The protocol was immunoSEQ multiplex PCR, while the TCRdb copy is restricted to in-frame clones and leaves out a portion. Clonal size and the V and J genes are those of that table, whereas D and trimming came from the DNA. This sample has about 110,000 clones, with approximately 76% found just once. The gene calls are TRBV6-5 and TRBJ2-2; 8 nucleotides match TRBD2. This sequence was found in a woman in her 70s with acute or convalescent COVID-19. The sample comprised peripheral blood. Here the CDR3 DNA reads TGTGCCAGCAGCTGGGCGGGGGGTGCCGGGGAGCTGTTTTTT. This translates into CASSWAGGAGELFF.